This TCR beta chain was profiled in a study of blood T cell repertoires in COVID-19. Some clones are missing from TCRdb's copy, which holds only in-frame ones; the method was immunoSEQ multiplex PCR. Of more than 95,000 clones in the sample, more than 75% were seen once. V shed 7 bases and J shed 7 bases, with 11 bases lying between them. The CDR3 is 11 residues long. Germline-derived CDR1 and CDR2 are SQVTM and ANQGSEA. V and J are TRBV29-1 and TRBJ2-1; possible D gene TRBD2, 6 bases. Input material: peripheral blood. This TCR came from a human donor in a cohort sampled during active COVID-19. The CDR3 sequence: CSATGGNEQFF. As DNA, the CDR3 is TGCAGCGCAACAGGAGGGAATGAGCAGTTCTTC.